This TCR beta chain was documented in a study of long-term antiretroviral therapy in people with HIV. Trimming took 4 bases from V and 6 from J; bases not matched to a gene: 12. From germline, CDR1 is SGHVS and CDR2 FNYEAQ. This CDR3 has 17 amino acids. The table lists this clone with a count of one. immunoSEQ v3.0 was run at survey level. Sequencing was designed to cover roughly 35,000-55,000 T-cell genomes in each sample. Some clones are missing from TCRdb's copy, which holds only in-frame ones; the method was immunoSEQ multiplex PCR. In the table there are about 35,000 clones, more than 60% of which are singletons.

The material sequenced was unsorted PBMCs, taken 2 years after starting antiretroviral therapy. This receptor was identified in a woman in her 50s with HIV. The chain is built from TRBV7-6 and TRBJ2-1, with 10 bases aligning to TRBD2. CDR3 bases: TGTGCCAGCAGCTCACACGCTAGCGGGGGAAGTAGCAATGAGCAGTTCTTC. Translating gives CASSSHASGGSSNEQFF.